One sample yielded the 7 T cell receptor beta chains listed below, sequenced in a study of cytomegalovirus exposure and HLA in healthy donors. The PCR used 60 Vbeta and 13 Jbeta primers. TCRdb keeps only in-frame clones here, not all; method: immunoSEQ multiplex PCR. The sample includes about 130,000 clones, about four fifths of them seen just once. The source material was PBMCs. All receptors derive from a male donor in good health and CMV-seropositive.

The J gene is TRBJ2-5, the V gene TRBV15, with 11 bases aligning to TRBD1. The DNA end is a closer match to TRBJ2-7, so the J assignment may be wrong. The CDR3 length is 16 residues. Germline CDR1 LNHNV, CDR2 YYDKDF (reference sequence). The CDR3 spells CATSREGTGGGYEQYF. The CDR3 DNA follows: TGTGCCACCAGCAGGGAAGGGACAGGGGGAGGCTACGAGCAGTACTTC.

The J gene is TRBJ2-4, the V gene TRBV5-1; the match to TRBD2 covers 11 bases. V dropped 3 bases and J dropped 7; count of bases not matched to a gene: 0. This CDR3 region has 13 residues. Germline-derived CDR1 and CDR2 are SGHRS and YFSETQ. The CDR3: CASSWTSGNIQYF. CDR3 coding DNA: TGCGCCAGCAGCTGGACTAGCGGGAACATTCAGTACTTC.

The rearrangement links TRBV27 to TRBJ2-7, with TRBD2 matching over 10 bases. J was trimmed by 3 bases and V by 0 bases; bases with no gene match: 5. Germline values: CDR1 MNHEY, CDR2 SMNVEV (reference sequence). The CDR3 sequence is 16 residues long. Written as DNA, the CDR3 is TGTGCCAGCAGTTTATCGTCCCCTAGCGGGGGCTACGAGCAGTACTTC. It encodes CASSLSSPSGGYEQYF.

The rearrangement joins TRBV9 to TRBJ1-5, with unresolved D. Trimming cost V 0 bases and J 5 bases, with 9 bases left between them. Germline loops: CDR1 SGDLS, CDR2 YYNGEE. The CDR3 has 14 amino acids. In DNA form, the CDR3 reads TGTGCCAGCAGCGTAGAAGGAGAGGATCAGCCCCAGCATTTT. It yields the protein CASSVEGEDQPQHF.

The table lists this clone with a few counts. The CDR3 DNA sequence: TGCGCCAGCAGCCACGGGACTAGCGGGACCTACGAGCAGTACTTC. This sequence encodes CASSHGTSGTYEQYF. This chain joins TRBV4-3 and TRBJ2-7; 13 positions agree with TRBD2. CDR3 length equals 15 residues. Germline values: CDR1 LGHNA, CDR2 YSLEER. V shed 3 bases, J shed 2 bases, and the junction held 1 base outside the gene matches.

CDR3 sequence (DNA): TGTGCCAGCAGTTTAGGACTAGCGGGGCTCACAGATACGCAGTATTTT. Translated, it gives CASSLGLAGLTDTQYF. The chain joins TRBV28 to TRBJ2-3; 12 bases are shared with TRBD2. Germline values: CDR1 MDHEN, CDR2 SYDVKM. Trimming removed 2 bases from V and 2 bases from J; junction bases left unmatched: 2. The length of the CDR3 is 16 residues.

The V and J genes are TRBV7-9 and TRBJ2-7; 8 bases are shared with TRBD1. CDR1 is SEHNR, CDR2 FQNEAQ, per germline (reference sequence). The CDR3 has 14 amino acids. Unmatched junction bases numbered 4, after V lost 1 base and J lost 5 bases. In DNA, the CDR3 is TGTGCCAGCAGCTTAGTGGGACAGGTGGACGAGCAGTACTTC. This codes for CASSLVGQVDEQYF.